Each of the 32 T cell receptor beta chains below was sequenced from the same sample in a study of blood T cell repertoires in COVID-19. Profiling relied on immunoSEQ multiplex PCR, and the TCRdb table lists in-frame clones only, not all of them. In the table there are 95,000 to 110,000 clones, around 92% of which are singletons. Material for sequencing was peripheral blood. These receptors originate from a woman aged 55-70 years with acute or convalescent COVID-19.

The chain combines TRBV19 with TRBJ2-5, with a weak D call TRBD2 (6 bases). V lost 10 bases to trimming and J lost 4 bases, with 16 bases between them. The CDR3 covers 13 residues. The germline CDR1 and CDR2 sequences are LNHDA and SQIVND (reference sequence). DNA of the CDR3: TGTGCCACCTCCTGGGACTTGCTAGAGACCCAGTACTTC. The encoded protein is CATSWDLLETQYF.

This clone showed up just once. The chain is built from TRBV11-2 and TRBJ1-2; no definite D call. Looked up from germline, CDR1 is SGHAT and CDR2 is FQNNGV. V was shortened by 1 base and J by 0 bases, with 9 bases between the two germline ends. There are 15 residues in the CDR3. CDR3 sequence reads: CASSLGAIANYGYTF. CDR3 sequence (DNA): TGTGCCAGCAGCTTAGGGGCAATAGCTAACTATGGCTACACCTTC. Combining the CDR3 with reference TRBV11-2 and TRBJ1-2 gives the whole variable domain EAGVAQSPRYKIIEKRQSVAFWCNPISGHATLYWYQQILGQGPKLLIQFQNNGVVDDSQLPKDRFSAERLKGVDSTLKIQPAKLEDSAVYLCASSLGAIANYGYTFGSGTRLTVV.

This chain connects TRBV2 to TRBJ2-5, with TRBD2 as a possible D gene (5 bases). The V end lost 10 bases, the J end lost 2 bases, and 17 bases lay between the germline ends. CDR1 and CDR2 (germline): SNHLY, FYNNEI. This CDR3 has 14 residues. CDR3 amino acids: CATSPGLAQETQYF. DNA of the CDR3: TGTGCCACCTCTCCGGGCCTAGCTCAAGAGACCCAGTACTTC.

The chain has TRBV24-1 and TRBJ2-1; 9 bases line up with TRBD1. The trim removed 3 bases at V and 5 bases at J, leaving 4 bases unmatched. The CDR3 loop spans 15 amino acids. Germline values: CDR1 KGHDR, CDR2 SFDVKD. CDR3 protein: CATSDIGQGHNEQFF. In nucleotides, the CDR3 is TGTGCCACCAGTGATATAGGACAGGGGCACAATGAGCAGTTCTTC.

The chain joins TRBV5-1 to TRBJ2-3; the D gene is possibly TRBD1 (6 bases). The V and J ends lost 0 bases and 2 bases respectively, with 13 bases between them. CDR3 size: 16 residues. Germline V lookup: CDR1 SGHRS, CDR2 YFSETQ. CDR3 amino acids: CASSLVAGAVTDTQYF. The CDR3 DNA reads TGCGCCAGCAGCTTGGTGGCAGGGGCCGTCACAGATACGCAGTATTTT.

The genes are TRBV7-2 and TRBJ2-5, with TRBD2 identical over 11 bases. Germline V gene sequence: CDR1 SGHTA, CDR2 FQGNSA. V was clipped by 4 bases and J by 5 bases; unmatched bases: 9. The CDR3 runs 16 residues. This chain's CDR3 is CASSSQRLAGLETQYF. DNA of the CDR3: TGTGCCAGCAGCTCGCAAAGACTAGCGGGACTTGAGACCCAGTACTTC.

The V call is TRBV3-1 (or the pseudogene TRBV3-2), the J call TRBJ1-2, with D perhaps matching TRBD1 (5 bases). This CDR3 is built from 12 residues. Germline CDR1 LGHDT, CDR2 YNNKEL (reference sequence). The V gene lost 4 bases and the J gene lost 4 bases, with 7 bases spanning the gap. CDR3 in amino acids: CASSPDSYGYTF. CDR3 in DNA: TGTGCCAGCAGCCCTGACAGCTATGGCTACACCTTC.

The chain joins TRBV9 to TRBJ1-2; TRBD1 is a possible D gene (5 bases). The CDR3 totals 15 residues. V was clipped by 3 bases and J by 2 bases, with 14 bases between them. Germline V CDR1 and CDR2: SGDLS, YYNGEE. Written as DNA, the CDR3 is TGTGCCAGCAGCGCCTTGGACGGGGGGAACTATGGCTACACCTTC. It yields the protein CASSALDGGNYGYTF.

CDR3 DNA sequence: TGTGCCAGCAGTTATCAGGGGGCCAACGTCCTGACTTTC. Its protein product is CASSYQGANVLTF. The chain links TRBV2 to TRBJ2-6; no clear D gene. Germline CDR1 and CDR2: SNHLY and FYNNEI. The CDR3 spans 13 residues. V gave up 5 bases and J gave up 4 bases, with 6 bases separating them.

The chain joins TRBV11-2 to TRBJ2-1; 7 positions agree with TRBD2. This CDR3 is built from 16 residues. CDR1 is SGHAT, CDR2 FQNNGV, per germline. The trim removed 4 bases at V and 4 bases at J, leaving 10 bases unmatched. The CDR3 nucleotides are TGTGCCAGCAGCTCAATTACGGGGGGAAGATACAATGAGCAGTTCTTC. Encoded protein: CASSSITGGRYNEQFF.

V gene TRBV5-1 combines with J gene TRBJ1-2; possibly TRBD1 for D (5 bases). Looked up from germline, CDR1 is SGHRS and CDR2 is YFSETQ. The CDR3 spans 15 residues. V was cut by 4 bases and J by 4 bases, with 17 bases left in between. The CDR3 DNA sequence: TGCGCCAGCAGCCATGGCGGGGACGGCACCTATGGCTACACCTTC. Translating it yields CASSHGGDGTYGYTF.

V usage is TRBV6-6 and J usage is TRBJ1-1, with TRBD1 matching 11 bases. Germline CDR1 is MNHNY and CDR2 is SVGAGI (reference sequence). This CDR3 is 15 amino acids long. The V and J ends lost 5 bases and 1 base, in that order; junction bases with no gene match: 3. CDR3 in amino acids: CASSPGTGGNTEAFF. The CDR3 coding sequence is TGTGCCAGCAGTCCAGGGACAGGGGGGAACACTGAAGCTTTCTTT.

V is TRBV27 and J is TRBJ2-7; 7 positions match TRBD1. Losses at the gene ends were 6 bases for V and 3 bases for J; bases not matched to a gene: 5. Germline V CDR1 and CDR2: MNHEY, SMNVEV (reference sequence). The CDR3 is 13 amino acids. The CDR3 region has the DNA TGTGCCAGCAGAAGCCGGGACAGCTACGAGCAGTACTTC. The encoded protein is CASRSRDSYEQYF.

CDR3 amino acids: CASSQSPGLAGQETQYF. The CDR3 DNA reads TGCGCCAGCAGCCAGTCTCCGGGACTAGCGGGACAAGAGACCCAGTACTTC. The J gene is TRBJ2-5, the V gene TRBV4-1; TRBD2 aligns across 13 bases. The CDR3 runs to 17 residues. The junction had 6 bases not matched to a gene; V was cut back by 3 bases and J by 2 bases. From germline, CDR1 is MGHRA and CDR2 YSYEKL.

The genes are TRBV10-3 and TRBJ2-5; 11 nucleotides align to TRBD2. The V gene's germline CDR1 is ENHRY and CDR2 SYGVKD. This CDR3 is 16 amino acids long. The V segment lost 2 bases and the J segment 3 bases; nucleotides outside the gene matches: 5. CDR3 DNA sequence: TGTGCCATCAGTGAGGCTAGCGGGAGGAGTAAAGAGACCCAGTACTTC. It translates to CAISEASGRSKETQYF.

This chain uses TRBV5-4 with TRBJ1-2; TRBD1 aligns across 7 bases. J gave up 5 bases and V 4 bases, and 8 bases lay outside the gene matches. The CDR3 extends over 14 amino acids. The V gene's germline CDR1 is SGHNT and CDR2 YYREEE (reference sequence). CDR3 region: CASSNSGGEYGYTF. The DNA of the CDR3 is TGTGCCAGCAGCAACTCAGGGGGAGAGTATGGCTACACCTTC.

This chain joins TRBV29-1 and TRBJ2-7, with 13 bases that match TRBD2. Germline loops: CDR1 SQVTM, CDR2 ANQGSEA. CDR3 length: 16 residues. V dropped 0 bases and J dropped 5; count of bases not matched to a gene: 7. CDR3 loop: CSVEDWTSGSVNEQYF. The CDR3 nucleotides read TGCAGCGTTGAAGACTGGACTAGCGGGAGCGTCAACGAGCAGTACTTC.

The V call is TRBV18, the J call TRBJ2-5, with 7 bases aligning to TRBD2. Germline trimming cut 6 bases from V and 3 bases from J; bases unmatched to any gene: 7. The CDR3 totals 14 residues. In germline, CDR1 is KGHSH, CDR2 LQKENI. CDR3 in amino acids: CASSRGSAKETQYF. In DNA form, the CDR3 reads TGTGCCAGCTCCCGCGGGAGTGCAAAAGAGACCCAGTACTTC. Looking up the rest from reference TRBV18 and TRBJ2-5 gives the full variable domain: NAGVMQNPRHLVRRRGQEARLRCSPMKGHSHVYWYRQLPEEGLKFMVYLQKENIIDESGMPKERFSAEFPKEGPSILRIQQVVRGDSAAYFCASSRGSAKETQYFGPGTRLLVL.

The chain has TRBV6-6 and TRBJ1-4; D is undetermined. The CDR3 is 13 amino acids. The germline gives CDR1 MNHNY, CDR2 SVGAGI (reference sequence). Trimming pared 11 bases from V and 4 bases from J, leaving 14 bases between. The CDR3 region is CACKRGVNEKLFF. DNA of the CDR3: TGTGCCTGCAAACGTGGAGTTAATGAAAAACTGTTTTTT.

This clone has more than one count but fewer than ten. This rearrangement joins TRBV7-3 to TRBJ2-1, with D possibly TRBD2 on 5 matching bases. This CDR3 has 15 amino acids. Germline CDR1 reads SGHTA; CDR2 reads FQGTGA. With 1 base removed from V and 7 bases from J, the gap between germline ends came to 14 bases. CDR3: CASSLRGLALNEQFF. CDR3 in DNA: TGTGCCAGCAGCTTAAGAGGCCTAGCACTAAATGAGCAGTTCTTC. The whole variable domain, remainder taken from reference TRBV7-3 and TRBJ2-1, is GAGVSQTPSNKVTEKGKYVELRCDPISGHTALYWYRQSLGQGPEFLIYFQGTGAADDSGLPNDRFFAVRPEGSVSTLKIQRTERGDSAVYLCASSLRGLALNEQFFGPGTRLTVL.

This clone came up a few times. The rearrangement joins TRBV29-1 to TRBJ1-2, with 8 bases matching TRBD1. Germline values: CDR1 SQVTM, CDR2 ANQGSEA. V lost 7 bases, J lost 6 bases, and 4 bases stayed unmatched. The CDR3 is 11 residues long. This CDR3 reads CSGRTGNGYTF. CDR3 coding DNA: TGCAGCGGTAGGACAGGGAATGGCTACACCTTC.

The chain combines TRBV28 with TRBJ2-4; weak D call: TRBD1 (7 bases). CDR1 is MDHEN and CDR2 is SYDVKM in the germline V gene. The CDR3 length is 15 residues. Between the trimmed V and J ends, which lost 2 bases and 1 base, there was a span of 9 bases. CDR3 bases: TGTGCCAGCAGTTTAGCGGGACAGGCCAAAAACATTCAGTACTTC. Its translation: CASSLAGQAKNIQYF.

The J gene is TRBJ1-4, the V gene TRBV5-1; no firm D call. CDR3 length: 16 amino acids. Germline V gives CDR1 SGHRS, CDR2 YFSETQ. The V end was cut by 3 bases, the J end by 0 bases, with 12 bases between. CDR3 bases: TGCGCCAGCAGCTCGGGCGGGATGGCAACTAATGAAAAACTGTTTTTT. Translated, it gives CASSSGGMATNEKLFF.

The CDR3 reads CASSESTSGSSYEQYF. The CDR3, as DNA: TGCGCCAGCAGTGAGTCGACTAGCGGGAGTTCCTACGAGCAGTACTTC. This chain uses TRBV10-1 with TRBJ2-7; 12 nucleotides line up with TRBD2. With V trimmed by 0 bases and J by 1 base, 1 base remained unmatched. There are 16 residues in the CDR3. In germline, CDR1 is WNHNN, CDR2 SYGVQD (reference sequence).

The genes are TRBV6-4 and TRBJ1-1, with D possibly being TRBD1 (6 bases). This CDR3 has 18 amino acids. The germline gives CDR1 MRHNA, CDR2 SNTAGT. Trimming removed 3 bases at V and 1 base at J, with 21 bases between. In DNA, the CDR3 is TGTGCCAGCAGTGAAATGAACAGACAGGTTCGCGGGAACACTGAAGCTTTCTTT. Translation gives CASSEMNRQVRGNTEAFF.

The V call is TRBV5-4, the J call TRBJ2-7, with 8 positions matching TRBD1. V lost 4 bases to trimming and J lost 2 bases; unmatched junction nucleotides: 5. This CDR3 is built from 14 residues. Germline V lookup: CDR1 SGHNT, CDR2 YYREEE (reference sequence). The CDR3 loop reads CASSQDRGAYEQYV. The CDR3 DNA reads TGTGCCAGCAGCCAAGACAGGGGAGCCTACGAGCAGTACGTC.

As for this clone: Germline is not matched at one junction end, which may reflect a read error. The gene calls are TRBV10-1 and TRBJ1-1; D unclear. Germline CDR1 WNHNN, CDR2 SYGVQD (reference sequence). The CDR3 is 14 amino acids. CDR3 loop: CASRESAGNTEAFF. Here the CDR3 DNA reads TGCGCCAGCAGGGAGTCGGCAGGGAACACTGAAGCTTTCTTT.

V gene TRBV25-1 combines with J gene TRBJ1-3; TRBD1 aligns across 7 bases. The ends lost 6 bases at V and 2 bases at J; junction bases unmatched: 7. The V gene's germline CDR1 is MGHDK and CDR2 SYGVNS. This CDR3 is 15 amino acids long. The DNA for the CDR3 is TGTGCCAGCAGCCTACCAGGGGGGACTGGAAACACCATATATTTT. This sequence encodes CASSLPGGTGNTIYF.

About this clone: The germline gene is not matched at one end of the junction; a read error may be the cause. The CDR3 sequence is CASSEAPGFPLWF. CDR3 DNA sequence: TGTGCCAGCAGTGAAGCGCCGGGGTTTCCCCTTTGGTTC. The chain combines TRBV6-1 with TRBJ2-7; D is possibly TRBD2 (5 bases). CDR3 size: 13 residues. Germline assignment: CDR1 MNHNS and CDR2 SASEGT.

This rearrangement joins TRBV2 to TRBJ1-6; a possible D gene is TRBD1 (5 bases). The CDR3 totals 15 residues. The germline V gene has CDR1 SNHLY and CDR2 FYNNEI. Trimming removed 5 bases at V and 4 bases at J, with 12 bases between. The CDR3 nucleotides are TGTGCCAGCAGTTTGGGTGGACAATATAATTCACCCCTCCACTTT. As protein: CASSLGGQYNSPLHF.

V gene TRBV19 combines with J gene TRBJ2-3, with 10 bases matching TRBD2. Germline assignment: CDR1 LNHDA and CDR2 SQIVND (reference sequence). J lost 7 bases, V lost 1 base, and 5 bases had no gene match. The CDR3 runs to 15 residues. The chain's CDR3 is CASSIASGSPYTQYF. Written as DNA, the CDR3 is TGTGCCAGTAGTATAGCTAGCGGGAGCCCATATACGCAGTATTTT.

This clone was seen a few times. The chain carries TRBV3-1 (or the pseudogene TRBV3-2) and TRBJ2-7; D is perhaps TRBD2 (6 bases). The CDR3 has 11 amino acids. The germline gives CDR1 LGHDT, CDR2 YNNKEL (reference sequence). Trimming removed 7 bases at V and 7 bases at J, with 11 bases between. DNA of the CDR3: TGTGCCAGCACCCATCGGGGGGAGCAGTACTTC. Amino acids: CASTHRGEQYF.